This T cell receptor beta chain derives from a study of T cell responses to AZD1222 COVID-19 vaccine. Notes on the study in general: Sampling that yielded the repertoires occurred only after the peak T cell response. Donors were mostly white British, more females; clonal diversity possibly underestimated. At 160-218 and 743-854, vaccine-associated CD4 TCRs were dominant, and they spanned spike.

Second-dose intervals of approximately 4 or approximately 12 weeks were pooled. Here immunoSEQ multiplex PCR was the method, and the copy in TCRdb shows in-frame clones only, minus some. The profile shows about 140,000 clones, more than 85% of them singletons. Worth noting for this clone: Its antigen is not known.

This CDR3 has 14 amino acids. V gave up 0 bases and J gave up 3 bases, with 7 bases separating them. Germline-derived CDR1 and CDR2 are SGHKS and YYEKEE (reference sequence). Sequencing was performed on peripheral blood, taken 28 days after the second AZD1222 dose. V and J are TRBV5-5 and TRBJ1-5; D is undetermined. The source is an adult who received the AZD1222 COVID-19 vaccine. The CDR3 nucleotides read TGTGCCAGCAGCTTGGGGGGTAACAATCAGCCCCAGCATTTT. Translated, it gives CASSLGGNNQPQHF. The variable domain in full, with the rest retrieved from reference TRBV5-5 and TRBJ1-5, is DAGVTQSPTHLIKTRGQQVTLRCSPISGHKSVSWYQQVLGQGPQFIFQYYEKEERGRGNFPDRFSARQFPNYSSELNVNALLLGDSALYLCASSLGGNNQPQHFGDGTRLSIL.